This TCR beta chain was recorded in a study of blood T cells in healthy people across ages. A note on this clonotype: Its antigen is unknown.

The study drew donors from healthy Caucasian individuals in Russia aged about 6 to 95. It was approximately 10 milliliters of peripheral blood that were drawn from each donor. The V gene lost 0 bases and the J gene lost 5 bases, with 10 bases spanning the gap. Germline V gene sequence: CDR1 SGHRS, CDR2 YFSETQ. The CDR3 runs to 14 residues. Study-wide results and caveats: Naive CD4+ cell counts and diversity both ran higher in long-lived than in aged donors.

Next came a second PCR, run for about 7 to 12 cycles, which used a sample-barcoded 5' primer along with a J-beta primer mix. A template-switch adaptor with 12 random nucleotides tagged each cDNA molecule. TCRdb reprocessed the 5' RACE reads with MiXCR, giving one entry per CDR3 protein. This sample has about 640,000 distinct CDR3 sequences, with about 54% found just once. Material: blood. The origin of this receptor is a man in his 60s in good health. The V gene is TRBV5-1, the J gene TRBJ2-3; D is uncertain. This chain's CDR3 is CASSLGVDIDTQYF. The CDR3 DNA reads as TGCGCCAGCAGCTTGGGGGTCGACATAGATACGCAGTATTTT.